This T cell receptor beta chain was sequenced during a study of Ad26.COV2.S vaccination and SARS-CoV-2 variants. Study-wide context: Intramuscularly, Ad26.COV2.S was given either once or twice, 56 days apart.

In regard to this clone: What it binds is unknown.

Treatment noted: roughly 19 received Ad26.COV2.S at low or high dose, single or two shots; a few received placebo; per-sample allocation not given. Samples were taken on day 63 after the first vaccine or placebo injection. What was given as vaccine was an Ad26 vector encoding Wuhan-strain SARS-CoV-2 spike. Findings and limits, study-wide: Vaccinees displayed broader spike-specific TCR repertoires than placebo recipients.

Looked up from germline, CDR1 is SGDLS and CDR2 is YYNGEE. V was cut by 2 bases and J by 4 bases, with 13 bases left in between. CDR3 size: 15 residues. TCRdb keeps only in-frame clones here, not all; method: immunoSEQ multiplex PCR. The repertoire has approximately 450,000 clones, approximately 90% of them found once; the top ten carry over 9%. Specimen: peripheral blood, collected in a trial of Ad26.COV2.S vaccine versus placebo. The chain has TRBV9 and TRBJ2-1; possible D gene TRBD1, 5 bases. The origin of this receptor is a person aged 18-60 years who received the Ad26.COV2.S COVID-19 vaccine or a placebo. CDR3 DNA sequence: TGTGCCAGCAGCGTCTCCTCCGACAGTTACAATGAGCAGTTCTTC. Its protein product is CASSVSSDSYNEQFF.